This T cell receptor (beta chain) originates from a study of blood T cell repertoires in COVID-19. About the research overall: Collection of acute and convalescent COVID-19 samples took place in the United States, Italy and Spain.

In the original processing: Estimation of nucleated cell counts was performed using reference gene primer amplification. Repertoires were generated with immunoSEQ multiplex PCR, while TCRdb's copy carries only in-frame clones and drops some. Clonal size and the V and J genes are those of that table, whereas D and trimming came from the DNA. Of about 170,000 clones listed, over 80% were seen once; the top ten hold more than 4.5%. The V gene's germline CDR1 is SGHTA and CDR2 FQGNSA. Trimming removed 4 bases from V and 3 bases from J, with 13 bases in between. The CDR3 contains 14 residues. Source material: peripheral blood. This receptor was taken from a man aged 25-45 years with COVID-19, enrolled during active disease. The chain links TRBV7-2 to TRBJ2-7, with D possibly TRBD1 on 5 matching bases. CDR3 protein: CASSSGHTLYEQYF. The CDR3 region has the DNA TGTGCCAGCAGCTCTGGACATACCCTCTACGAGCAGTACTTC.